The source of this TCR beta chain is a study of T cells after yellow fever vaccination. Study in general: SMART-Seq v4 Ultra Low Input prepared libraries from low-cell fractions.

The CDR3 contains 12 residues. V was clipped by 4 bases and J by 4 bases, with 8 bases between them. Germline CDR1 reads ENHRY; CDR2 reads SYGVKD. For this clonotype: Its antigen is unknown.

Via MiXCR, TCRdb re-called the 5' RACE reads, giving one row per CDR3 protein. The table lists tens of thousands of distinct CDR3 sequences, roughly 7.4% of them singletons. Whole-study results and caveats: Clonotype sharing between CD4 and CD8 compartments was small. A large majority of primary-vaccination clones showed up again after the booster (about 97% CD4, about 90% CD8). A weaker secondary response peaked on day 5, the primary on day 15.

This TCR came from a man younger than 30 who received the YFV17D yellow fever vaccine. The source was CD8+ T cells sorted from PBMCs, collected 5 days after the first yellow fever vaccination. The rearrangement links TRBV10-3 to TRBJ2-7; D is perhaps TRBD1 (5 bases). The CDR3 DNA reads as TGTGCCATCAGTGGACAGCCGTACGAGCAGTACTTC. Protein sequence: CAISGQPYEQYF.